The next 12 T cell receptor beta chains were all read from a single sample in a study of blood T cell repertoires in COVID-19. Clones were read by immunoSEQ multiplex PCR, and TCRdb kept only the in-frame ones, dropping some. The sample lists 200,000 to 250,000 clones; 84% were seen once. The sequencing input was PBMCs or T cells enriched from blood (not recorded which). These receptors came from a woman aged 40-49 years who had recovered from COVID-19.

This sequence joins TRBV27 and TRBJ1-2; D not certain. This CDR3 comprises 13 residues. With 3 bases removed from V and 4 bases from J, the gap between germline ends came to 9 bases. Germline assignment: CDR1 MNHEY and CDR2 SMNVEV (reference sequence). DNA of the CDR3: TGTGCCAGCAGTTTCAGGCTGGGCTATGGCTACACCTTC. Translated: CASSFRLGYGYTF.

This rearrangement joins TRBV19 to TRBJ2-1; 11 positions agree with TRBD2. In germline, CDR1 is LNHDA, CDR2 SQIVND (reference sequence). This CDR3 is 15 amino acids long. The V segment lost 7 bases and the J segment 1 base; nucleotides outside the gene matches: 3. The CDR3 here is CASTGLAESYNEQFF. The CDR3 DNA sequence: TGTGCCAGTACGGGACTAGCGGAATCCTACAATGAGCAGTTCTTC.

This clone came up once. This rearrangement joins TRBV30 to TRBJ2-5; TRBD2 matches 10 bases. V dropped 0 bases and J dropped 7; count of bases not matched to a gene: 14. This CDR3 is built from 17 residues. The germline gives CDR1 GTSNPN, CDR2 SVGIG (reference sequence). The CDR3 region is CAWSVSRTSGLGGTQYF. For the CDR3, the DNA is TGTGCCTGGAGTGTATCGAGGACTAGCGGACTGGGGGGGACCCAGTACTTC. Complete variable domain (other parts from reference TRBV30 and TRBJ2-5): SQTIHQWPATLVQPVGSPLSLECTVEGTSNPNLYWYRQAAGRGLQLLFYSVGIGQISSEVPQNLSASRPQDRQFILSSKKLLLSDSGFYLCAWSVSRTSGLGGTQYFGPGTRLLVL.

The rearrangement joins TRBV7-2 to TRBJ2-2; 7 positions agree with TRBD2. CDR1 and CDR2 (germline): SGHTA, FQGNSA. The CDR3 is 16 residues long. V dropped 3 bases and J dropped 0; count of bases not matched to a gene: 4. CDR3 region: CASSFSLAANTGELFF. Written as DNA, the CDR3 is TGTGCCAGCAGCTTCTCCCTAGCGGCGAACACCGGGGAGCTGTTTTTT.

This chain connects TRBV27 to TRBJ2-2; a possible D gene is TRBD2 (6 bases). Looked up from germline, CDR1 is MNHEY and CDR2 is SMNVEV (reference sequence). V dropped 0 bases and J dropped 0 bases, with 11 bases sitting between them. The CDR3 is 17 residues long. CDR3 amino acids: CASSLSPSAANTGELFF. Here the CDR3 DNA reads TGTGCCAGCAGTTTATCTCCTAGCGCCGCGAACACCGGGGAGCTGTTTTTT.

The J gene is TRBJ2-1, the V gene TRBV18; D may be TRBD2 (6 bases). CDR3 length: 15 residues. Germline lookup yields CDR1 KGHSH and CDR2 LQKENI. V lost 1 base and J lost 5, with 12 bases in between. DNA of the CDR3: TGTGCCAGCTCACCACAACGGGGGACGGACAATGAGCAGTTCTTC. Protein: CASSPQRGTDNEQFF.

This clone was seen only once. V gene TRBV5-4 combines with J gene TRBJ1-2, with TRBD1 matching over 9 bases. Germline trimming cut 3 bases from V and 7 bases from J; bases unmatched to any gene: 10. CDR3 length: 15 residues. Germline V lookup: CDR1 SGHNT, CDR2 YYREEE (reference sequence). This CDR3 reads CASSYKQGALTGYTF. The CDR3 DNA sequence: TGTGCCAGCAGCTATAAACAGGGGGCGCTTACTGGCTACACCTTC. The variable domain in full, completed from reference TRBV5-4 and TRBJ1-2, reads ETGVTQSPTHLIKTRGQQVTLRCSSQSGHNTVSWYQQALGQGPQFIFQYYREEENGRGNFPPRFSGLQFPNYSSELNVNALELDDSALYLCASSYKQGALTGYTFGSGTRLTVV.

The V and J genes are TRBV19 and TRBJ1-1, with unresolved D. V dropped 7 bases and J dropped 3 bases, with 15 bases sitting between them. Per germline, CDR1 LNHDA and CDR2 SQIVND (reference sequence). This CDR3 is 14 amino acids long. The CDR3 reads CASTLRLFYTEAFF. CDR3 bases: TGTGCCAGTACTCTGCGGCTTTTTTACACTGAAGCTTTCTTT.

This chain connects TRBV15 to TRBJ2-5, with D perhaps matching TRBD2 (5 bases). The CDR3 spans 16 residues. Germline CDR1 reads LNHNV; CDR2 reads YYDKDF (reference sequence). V gave up 3 bases and J gave up 1 base, with 15 bases separating them. This CDR3 is CATSSNGIDLQETQYF. CDR3 DNA: TGTGCCACCAGCAGTAACGGGATCGACCTCCAAGAGACCCAGTACTTC.

J is TRBJ1-1 and V is TRBV7-3; unclear D gene. Germline assignment: CDR1 SGHTA and CDR2 FQGTGA. Trimming took off 5 bases at V and 7 bases at J, with 14 bases between the two ends. This CDR3 comprises 13 residues. CDR3 residues: CASSPLWRGEAFF. CDR3 DNA sequence: TGTGCCAGCAGCCCGTTATGGCGGGGTGAAGCTTTCTTT.

V gene TRBV18 combines with J gene TRBJ2-7, with D tentatively TRBD1 (5 bases). Germline lookup yields CDR1 KGHSH and CDR2 LQKENI. The V and J ends lost 3 bases and 5 bases respectively, with 8 bases between them. This CDR3 is 12 amino acids long. The CDR3 protein is CASSPQGHEQYF. CDR3 nucleotide sequence: TGTGCCAGCTCACCTCAGGGTCACGAGCAGTACTTC.

This clone was observed a handful of times. The genes are TRBV25-1 and TRBJ1-1; 7 bases fit TRBD1. The V segment lost 4 bases and the J segment 2 bases; nucleotides outside the gene matches: 4. The CDR3 loop spans 14 amino acids. Germline V gives CDR1 MGHDK, CDR2 SYGVNS. This CDR3 is CASSGTGENTEAFF. CDR3 in DNA: TGTGCCAGCAGTGGGACAGGCGAAAACACTGAAGCTTTCTTT.